The rows below give T cell receptor beta chains drawn from one sample of a study of cytomegalovirus exposure and HLA in healthy donors. Clones were sequenced by immunoSEQ multiplex PCR, and TCRdb holds only the in-frame ones, with some missing. The table has about 110,000 clones, 82% seen once. Sequenced input: PBMCs. The receptor source for this set is a man in his fifties or sixties in good health and CMV-seronegative. Both conserved end residues are part of each CDR3. Fields, in order: CDR3 length, clone size, D gene, J gene, V gene, CDR3 protein, CDR3 DNA. The D gene is left open where the match is weak. Size values are once, few and many counts, or a class for expanded clones, and some rows have none.

13	-	-	TRBJ2-3	TRBV10-3	CAAAPPGTDTQYF	TGTGCCGCCGCCCCCCCGGGGACAGATACGCAGTATTTT
13	-	-	TRBJ1-2	TRBV6-4	CASSSGSNYGYTF	TGTGCCAGCAGTTCAGGGTCTAACTATGGCTACACCTTC
13	-	-	TRBJ2-7	TRBV30	CAWSRGKGYEQYF	TGTGCCTGGAGTCGCGGGAAGGGGTACGAGCAGTACTTC
12	-	-	TRBJ2-5	TRBV5-1	CASKEGKETQYF	TGCGCCAGCAAGGAGGGGAAAGAGACCCAGTACTTC
17	-	TRBD2	TRBJ2-1	TRBV7-2	CASSLVGTSGTYNEQFF	TGTGCCAGCAGCTTAGTCGGGACTAGCGGGACCTACAATGAGCAGTTCTTC
13	-	-	TRBJ1-1	TRBV6-1	CASRQALNTEAFF	TGTGCCAGCAGACAGGCCCTGAACACTGAAGCTTTCTTT
16	-	-	TRBJ1-1	TRBV7-6	CASSPPRQVRNTEAFF	TGTGCCAGCAGCCCTCCTCGACAGGTTCGGAACACTGAAGCTTTCTTT
15	-	-	TRBJ2-3	TRBV5-4	CASSLVSVSTDTQYF	TGTGCCAGCAGCCTCGTTTCGGTCTCGACAGATACGCAGTATTTT
14	-	-	TRBJ1-5	TRBV27	CASSLSDINQPQHF	TGTGCCAGCAGTTTATCGGACATCAATCAGCCCCAGCATTTT
16	-	TRBD1	TRBJ1-1	TRBV5-1	CASSLRTTGGASEAFF	TGCGCCAGCAGCCTCAGAACCACAGGGGGCGCATCTGAAGCTTTCTTT
15	-	TRBD1	TRBJ2-6	TRBV6-5	CASRGQGAGANVLTF	TGTGCCAGCAGGGGACAGGGGGCCGGGGCCAACGTCCTGACTTTC
12	-	-	TRBJ1-1	TRBV4-1	CASSQASRGAFF	TGCGCCAGCAGCCAAGCATCTCGAGGGGCTTTCTTT
13	-	-	TRBJ2-4	TRBV6-5	CASSYSLGGPGNF	TGTGCCAGCAGTTACTCCCTAGGCGGGCCCGGGAACTTC
15	once	-	TRBJ1-5	TRBV5-1	CASSLAGDPNQPQHF	TGCGCCAGCAGCTTGGCCGGGGATCCCAATCAGCCCCAGCATTTT
12	-	-	TRBJ1-1	TRBV6-4	CASSEERTEAFF	TGTGCCAGCAGTGAAGAGCGAACTGAAGCTTTCTTT
14	-	TRBD1	TRBJ1-2	TRBV5-1	CASSSTGGREGYTF	TGCGCCAGCAGCTCGACAGGGGGCCGGGAGGGCTACACCTTC
14	-	-	TRBJ2-2	TRBV28	CASSDSGNTGELFF	TGTGCCAGCAGTGATAGCGGGAACACCGGGGAGCTGTTTTTT
13	-	-	TRBJ2-1	TRBV9	CASSGTAGNEQFF	TGTGCCAGCAGCGGAACCGCGGGGAATGAGCAGTTCTTC
16	-	-	TRBJ1-3	TRBV5-1	CASSLEGVFSGNTIYF	TGCGCCAGCAGCTTGGAAGGGGTTTTCTCTGGAAACACCATATATTTT
14	-	TRBD1	TRBJ1-4	TRBV7-2	CASSLQGQKEKLFF	TGTGCCAGCAGTCTACAGGGGCAGAAGGAAAAACTGTTTTTT
15	few	TRBD1	TRBJ2-1	TRBV6-6	CASSDLGTGRNEQFF	TGTGCCAGCAGTGATCTAGGGACAGGGCGCAATGAGCAGTTCTTC
13	-	-	TRBJ1-5	TRBV19	CASSMGGYQPQHF	TGTGCCAGTAGTATGGGGGGGTATCAGCCCCAGCATTTT
13	-	-	TRBJ2-3	TRBV7-9	CASGRQDTDTQYF	TGTGCCAGCGGAAGACAGGACACAGATACGCAGTATTTT
16	few	TRBD1	TRBJ2-3	TRBV5-1	CASSWMRDRGRDTQYF	TGCGCCAGCAGCTGGATGAGGGACAGGGGTAGAGATACGCAGTATTTT
15	-	-	TRBJ2-6	TRBV5-5	CASSLAEAGANVLTF	TGTGCCAGCAGCTTGGCCGAGGCGGGGGCCAACGTCCTGACTTTC